This TCR beta chain was identified in a study of cytomegalovirus exposure and HLA in healthy donors. Study-wide results and caveats: Specific recognition of CMV antigens was confirmed in vitro for a few chains (all CMV-associated). It was about 180 TCR beta chains that were listed as cytomegalovirus-associated.

The donors were part of the approximately 120-subject validation cohort, which stood apart from the roughly 700-subject first cohort. Trimming stripped 6 bases from V and 6 bases from J, with 8 bases between. Germline CDR1 reads SEHNR; CDR2 reads FQNEAQ (reference sequence). This CDR3 comprises 12 residues. With regard to this clone: Its antigen is not identified.

Libraries were prepared by immunoSEQ multiplex PCR; TCRdb keeps only in-frame clonotypes and omits some of them. The table lists roughly 70,000 clones, about 90% of them singletons. Material for sequencing was PBMCs. The source is a woman aged 18-29 years in good health and CMV-seropositive. The rearrangement joins TRBV7-9 to TRBJ2-2; D is ambiguous. The CDR3 sequence is CASRRLPGELFF. DNA of the CDR3: TGTGCCAGCAGAAGACTGCCCGGGGAGCTGTTTTTT. The complete variable domain, with remaining parts taken from reference TRBV7-9 and TRBJ2-2, reads DTGVSQNPRHKITKRGQNVTFRCDPISEHNRLYWYRQTLGQGPEFLTYFQNEAQLEKSRLLSDRFSAERPKGSFSTLEIQRTEQGDSAMYLCASRRLPGELFFGEGSRLTVL.